A selection of T cell receptor beta chains follows, all from one sample in a study of cytomegalovirus exposure and HLA in healthy donors. Profiled with immunoSEQ multiplex PCR; TCRdb holds only in-frame clones, not every one. The table has approximately 120,000 clones, about 74% seen once. Sequences were obtained from PBMCs. The receptors were sampled from a woman aged 50 to 65 in good health and CMV-seropositive. Each CDR3 is given with its conserved first and last residue. D genes are given only for firm matches. The listing skips clone size in some rows; elsewhere it reads once, few, many or a size class.

-	TRBV5-1	TRBJ1-2	-	CASSLVPTQGPYGYTF	TGCGCCAGCAGCTTGGTCCCGACGCAGGGCCCTTATGGCTACACCTTC
-	TRBV30	TRBJ2-1	-	CAWSLRRDNEQFF	TGTGCCTGGAGTCTCCGGCGGGACAATGAGCAGTTCTTC
-	TRBV5-1	TRBJ1-2	-	CASSDQTGLYGYTF	TGCGCCAGCAGCGACCAAACAGGCCTCTATGGCTACACCTTC
-	TRBV10-3	TRBJ1-5	-	CAISESLRTIRGGQPQHF	TGTGCCATCAGTGAGTCGCTAAGGACGATCAGGGGCGGTCAGCCCCAGCATTTT
TRBD2	TRBV4-1	TRBJ2-3	-	CASSPRTSGGTDTQYF	TGCGCCAGCAGCCCCAGGACTAGCGGGGGCACAGATACGCAGTATTTT
-	TRBV12-5	TRBJ2-7	-	CASSLGHNYEQYF	TGTGCTAGTAGCCTGGGACATAACTACGAGCAGTACTTC
-	TRBV29-1	TRBJ2-7	-	CSVLTGLSYEQYF	TGCAGCGTATTGACAGGCTTATCCTACGAGCAGTACTTC
-	TRBV9	TRBJ2-7	once	CASSAGGQVGGEQYF	TGTGCCAGCAGCGCCGGGGGGCAGGTCGGGGGCGAGCAGTACTTC
-	TRBV5-6	TRBJ2-3	few	CASSFQGIHTDTQYF	TGTGCCAGCAGCTTTCAGGGGATCCACACAGATACGCAGTATTTT
-	TRBV10-1	TRBJ2-3	few	CASSSGTDTQYF	TGCGCCAGCAGCTCAGGGACAGATACGCAGTATTTT